This T cell receptor beta chain was profiled in a study of T-cell reconstitution after alpha-beta-depleted transplantation in children. This clonotype appeared many times. The target antigen is unknown. The CDR3 totals 16 residues. In germline, CDR1 is LGHNA, CDR2 YSLEER. The V gene lost 1 base and the J gene lost 7 bases, with 17 bases spanning the gap. Overall study findings and caveats: Surviving recipient cells, namely T cells and thymic progenitors, were the source of high day-60 TCRbeta diversity in some patients. By one year post-transplant, T-cell counts and diversity largely arose from T cells that were newly produced.

Preparing the TCRbeta library involved the use of unique molecular identifiers. TCRdb recomputed calls from the PCR reads with MiXCR, one row per CDR3 protein. The sample comprises 540,000 or so distinct CDR3 sequences, 20% to 25% of which are singletons, and roughly 14% rests with the top ten. The sequence came from a boy under two years old who had a stem cell transplant for acute myeloid leukemia, so the T cells may come from the graft donor. This sequence joins TRBV4-3 and TRBJ2-1, with D possibly matching TRBD2 (7 bases). The sequencing used PBMCs, mostly from graft donor cells, collected 360 days after TCRalphabeta/CD19-depleted stem cell transplant. In DNA, the CDR3 is TGCGCCAGCAGCCAAGCCCCCGGGGGGCCTTGGAATGAGCAGTTCTTC. Translated, it gives CASSQAPGGPWNEQFF.